The rows below give T cell receptor beta chains drawn from one sample of a study of identical twins. TCRdb reanalysed the 5' RACE reads using MiXCR and keeps one entry per CDR3 protein. The data hold around 1.7 million distinct CDR3 sequences, with about 32% observed a single time. Sequences were obtained from cord blood. These receptors were obtained from a newborn girl in good health. CDR3s include the opening cysteine and the closing phenylalanine or tryptophan. D genes are given only for firm matches. Clone size, where shown, is once, few, many, or a class for clones that have expanded.

>TRBJ2-5|TRBD1|.|TRBV11-2
TGTGCCAGCAGCTTTGCAGGGGGCCCCCAAGAGACCCAGTACTTC
CASSFAGGPQETQYF
>TRBJ2-1|.|few|TRBV11-3
TGTGCCAGCAGCCGTACAGGGAATCACTACAATGAGCAGTTCTTC
CASSRTGNHYNEQFF
>TRBJ2-2|TRBD1|.|TRBV4-2
TGTGCCAGCAGTCGTAACAGGGGCACCGGGGAGCTGTTTTTT
CASSRNRGTGELFF
>TRBJ1-2|.|.|TRBV24-1
TGTACCACCAGTGATTTCACTAACTATGGCTACACCTTC
CTTSDFTNYGYTF
>TRBJ2-2|TRBD1|.|TRBV5-1
TGCGCCAGCAGCGCACGTGCAATGACAGGGGCGAACACCGGGGAGCTGTTTTTT
CASSARAMTGANTGELFF
>TRBJ2-1|.|few|TRBV4-2
TGTGCCAGCAGCCAAGTCGGGGACAATGAGCAGTTCTTC
CASSQVGDNEQFF
>TRBJ1-5|TRBD1|.|TRBV18
TGTGCCAGCTCACCGTACAGGGGGCCCCTCCAGCATTTT
CASSPYRGPLQHF
>TRBJ1-1|.|few|TRBV20-1
TGCAGTGCTAAAAGACAGGAGAACACTGAAGCTTTCTTT
CSAKRQENTEAFF
>TRBJ1-4|TRBD1|.|TRBV18
TGTGCCAGCTCACCACCGGGACAGGTCGGTGGAAAACTGTTTTTT
CASSPPGQVGGKLFF
>TRBJ2-1|TRBD1|.|TRBV5-1
TGCGCCAGCAGCCCCCGGGACAGGGGGCTCTCCTCCTACAATGAGCAGTTCTTC
CASSPRDRGLSSYNEQFF
>TRBJ2-5|.|many|TRBV20-1
TGCAGTGCTAAGAGAGGAGCACAAGAGACCCAGTACTTC
CSAKRGAQETQYF
>TRBJ2-1|TRBD1|.|TRBV6-1
TGTGCCAGCAGGACCCTACCCGGGACAGGGAACGGCAATGAGCAGTTCTTC
CASRTLPGTGNGNEQFF
>TRBJ2-1|TRBD2|many|TRBV20-1
TGCAGTGCTAGCACTAGCGGGCGCAATGAGCAGTTCTTC
CSASTSGRNEQFF
>TRBJ1-2|TRBD1|.|TRBV3-1
TGTGCCAGCAGCCAAGAGGGAATACAGGGGGCGTATGGCTACACCTTC
CASSQEGIQGAYGYTF
>TRBJ2-3|TRBD2|.|TRBV2
TGTGCCAGCAGAGTTACTAGCGGGAAAAGCACAGATACGCAGTATTTT
CASRVTSGKSTDTQYF
>TRBJ2-7|.|.|TRBV28
TGTGCCAGCAGTTTACTAGGAAATGTCAGGGCCCGAATAAGCTCCTACGAGCAGTACTTC
CASSLLGNVRARISSYEQYF
>TRBJ1-2|.|.|TRBV20-1
TGCAGTGCTAGAGATGTAAGGGAGGGTTATGGCTACACCTTC
CSARDVREGYGYTF
>TRBJ2-7|TRBD2|.|TRBV3-1
TGTGCCAGCAGCCCCACTAGCGGGAGACCCTACGAGCAGTACTTC
CASSPTSGRPYEQYF
>TRBJ2-1|.|few|TRBV7-2
TGTGCCAGCAGCCCCCAGACCGCCGCAGGGCAGTTCTTC
CASSPQTAAGQFF
>TRBJ1-2|.|.|TRBV6-1
TGTGCCAGCAGTGAAGCGTACCAGGGTGGCTACACCTTC
CASSEAYQGGYTF
>TRBJ1-2|.|few|TRBV20-1
TGCAGTGCTAGAGTACAGATGAACTATGGCTACACCTTC
CSARVQMNYGYTF
>TRBJ2-7|.|.|TRBV6-5
TGTGCCAGCAGTCCTTCGGTGGCAAAATACAATGAGCAGTACTTC
CASSPSVAKYNEQYF
>TRBJ1-2|.|few|TRBV7-6
TGTGCCAGCAGCTTAGCCTTTCTCAGGGAGGGCTACACCTTC
CASSLAFLREGYTF
>TRBJ2-1|.|.|TRBV20-1
TGCAGTGCGCACCTACCCAGGGGTCGCTCCTACAATGAGCAGTTCTTC
CSAHLPRGRSYNEQFF
>TRBJ1-1|TRBD1|few|TRBV28
TGTGCCAGCCATAAATATGGACAGGGTAACACTGAAGCTTTCTTT
CASHKYGQGNTEAFF
>TRBJ2-5|.|.|TRBV2
TGTGCCAGCAGTGTCGACAGGGGAGGGGATGAGACCCAGTACTTC
CASSVDRGGDETQYF
>TRBJ2-3|TRBD2|.|TRBV20-1
TGCAGTGCCCACGGACTAGCGGGGGGCTATAGCACAGATACGCAGTATTTT
CSAHGLAGGYSTDTQYF
>TRBJ2-7|.|few|TRBV16
TGTGCCAGCAGCCAATTTGACTACTTCTACGAGCAGTACTTC
CASSQFDYFYEQYF
>TRBJ2-7|TRBD2|.|TRBV4-2
TGTGCCAGCAGCCAAGGTGGAGCGGGAGTTTGGTTCAATGAGCAGTACTTC
CASSQGGAGVWFNEQYF
>TRBJ1-6|.|.|TRBV4-1
TGCGCCAGCAGCCAAGAAGAGGGGCTCCCCCTCCACTTT
CASSQEEGLPLHF
>TRBJ2-7|.|.|TRBV11-2
TGTGCCAGCAGGCGGGTCTCTAGCTCCTACGAGCAGTACTTC
CASRRVSSSYEQYF
>TRBJ2-4|.|.|TRBV5-1
TGCGCCAGCAGCTTTTTGGCTAGAGAAAACATTCAGTACTTC
CASSFLARENIQYF
>TRBJ1-6|.|few|TRBV3-1
TGTGCCAGCAGCCAAGGGACACGGGTAAACCCCCTCCACTTT
CASSQGTRVNPLHF
>TRBJ1-5|.|.|TRBV5-6
TGTGCCAGCAGCTTGTCGAGAGCAGGGTTACTTCAGCCCCAGCATTTT
CASSLSRAGLLQPQHF
>TRBJ2-5|.|few|TRBV20-1
TGCAGTGCTAGAGTCGGCGGGTGGCAAGAGACCCAGTACTTC
CSARVGGWQETQYF
>TRBJ2-3|TRBD2|.|TRBV20-1
TGCAGTCTACGACTAGCGAGGATCACAGATACGCAGTATTTT
CSLRLARITDTQYF
>TRBJ1-2|TRBD1|.|TRBV12-3/TRBV12-4
TGTGCCAGCAATCTAAGGGACAGGGGAAAAAACTATGGCTACACCTTC
CASNLRDRGKNYGYTF
>TRBJ2-1|TRBD2|.|TRBV6-6
TGTGCCAGCAGTTCGTCCGGGACTAGAGGTGGCGAGCAGTTCTTC
CASSSSGTRGGEQFF
>TRBJ2-7|.|.|TRBV11-3
TGTGCCAGCAGCAGATATAGCACCCGCTCCTACAATGAGCAGTACTTC
CASSRYSTRSYNEQYF
>TRBJ1-4|.|.|TRBV20-1
TGCAGTGCTAGAGATGGCAGGGCGAGGTCTACAAAACTGTTTTTT
CSARDGRARSTKLFF
>TRBJ1-2|.|.|TRBV30
TGTGCCTGGAGTGGAAGGGGGAATGGCTACACCTTC
CAWSGRGNGYTF
>TRBJ2-3|.|many|TRBV3-1
TGTGCCAGCAGCCAAGAAGAGGCGGGACTCCGCACAGATACGCAGTATTTT
CASSQEEAGLRTDTQYF
>TRBJ2-7|.|.|TRBV7-9
TGTGCCAGCAGCTTAGCGGTTACAGGGAGCTACGAGCAGTACTTC
CASSLAVTGSYEQYF
>TRBJ2-7|.|few|TRBV27
TGTGCCAGCAGTGTGACCCGGACCTACGAGCAGTACTTC
CASSVTRTYEQYF
>TRBJ2-5|TRBD2|few|TRBV20-1
TGCAGTGCTAGGCGGCGGGGGGGCCGGGAGACCCAGTACTTC
CSARRRGGRETQYF
>TRBJ1-2|TRBD1|few|TRBV20-1
TGCAGTGCTATAAACGACAGGGGGGGTGGCTACACCTTC
CSAINDRGGGYTF
>TRBJ2-3|TRBD2|many|TRBV28
TGTGCCAGCAGTTCCTTACTAGCGGGACCCACAGATACGCAGTATTTT
CASSSLLAGPTDTQYF